Listed here are 7 T cell receptor beta chains from one sample, sequenced in a study of T-cell memory formation after mild COVID-19. Via MiXCR, TCRdb re-called the 5' RACE reads, giving one row per CDR3 protein. This sample has 350,000 to 400,000 distinct CDR3 sequences, with approximately 15% found just once. The sequenced sample consisted of PBMCs or a T cell subset sorted from them (not recorded which). The receptors originated from a man aged 18 to 29 who had mild COVID-19 (a few samples of this study predate the infection). Cell type and time point are not known.

In DNA form, the CDR3 reads TGTGCCACCAGTGATCCCGGGCGACATACGCAGTATTTT. Amino acid sequence: CATSDPGRHTQYF. The chain combines TRBV24-1 with TRBJ2-3; D is unclear. The CDR3 spans 13 residues. V lost 3 bases, J lost 7 bases, and 10 bases lay in between. Germline CDR1 KGHDR, CDR2 SFDVKD.

This clonotype was detected a few times. The V gene is TRBV11-2, the J gene TRBJ2-3, with 8 bases aligning to TRBD2. There are 17 residues in the CDR3. Germline assignment: CDR1 SGHAT and CDR2 FQNNGV. The ends lost 4 bases at V and 1 base at J; junction bases unmatched: 10. CDR3 DNA sequence: TGTGCCAGCAGCTCGACCGCCCGGGGGGGTGGCACAGATACGCAGTATTTT. Its protein product is CASSSTARGGGTDTQYF.

The chain links TRBV5-1 to TRBJ2-3; D is perhaps TRBD1 or TRBD2 (5 bases each). Germline CDR1 is SGHRS and CDR2 is YFSETQ. V lost 5 bases to trimming and J lost 4 bases, with 11 bases between them. This CDR3 is built from 13 residues. The CDR3 protein is CASRPGQADTQYF. Here the CDR3 DNA reads TGCGCCAGCAGACCGGGGCAGGCAGATACGCAGTATTTT.

This clonotype was recorded a few times. Its ends do not fully match the called genes, so a read error is possible. The chain employs TRBV4-1 and TRBJ2-5; 13 nucleotides agree with TRBD2. The CDR3 runs to 14 residues. Per germline, CDR1 MGHRA and CDR2 YSYEKL. The CDR3 DNA reads TGCGCCAGCAGCAAGGAACTAGCGGGGGGGCCGGAGGACTTC. This codes for CASSKELAGGPEDF.

The chain carries TRBV7-3 and TRBJ2-5; 7 bases line up with TRBD1. This CDR3 has 15 amino acids. Germline-derived CDR1 and CDR2 are SGHTA and FQGTGA. V shed 4 bases, J shed 3 bases, and the junction held 8 bases outside the gene matches. DNA of the CDR3: TGTGCCAGCAGCTCAGGGCGAGGGACAGAAGAGACCCAGTACTTC. Residues: CASSSGRGTEETQYF.

The chain is built from TRBV7-9 and TRBJ2-5; TRBD2 matches 9 bases. The ends lost 3 bases at V and 1 base at J; junction bases unmatched: 3. The germline gives CDR1 SEHNR, CDR2 FQNEAQ (reference sequence). This CDR3 is 15 amino acids long. CDR3 sequence reads: CASSFLAGTQETQYF. The CDR3 DNA is TGTGCCAGCAGCTTCCTAGCGGGGACCCAAGAGACCCAGTACTTC.

This chain uses TRBV18 with TRBJ2-3; TRBD2 matches at 10 bases. The germline V gene has CDR1 KGHSH and CDR2 LQKENI. The V and J ends lost 3 bases and 2 bases, in that order; junction bases with no gene match: 8. The CDR3 totals 17 residues. CDR3 in amino acids: CASSPAFSGGLTDTQYF. CDR3 DNA sequence: TGTGCCAGCTCACCTGCATTTAGCGGGGGGCTCACAGATACGCAGTATTTT.